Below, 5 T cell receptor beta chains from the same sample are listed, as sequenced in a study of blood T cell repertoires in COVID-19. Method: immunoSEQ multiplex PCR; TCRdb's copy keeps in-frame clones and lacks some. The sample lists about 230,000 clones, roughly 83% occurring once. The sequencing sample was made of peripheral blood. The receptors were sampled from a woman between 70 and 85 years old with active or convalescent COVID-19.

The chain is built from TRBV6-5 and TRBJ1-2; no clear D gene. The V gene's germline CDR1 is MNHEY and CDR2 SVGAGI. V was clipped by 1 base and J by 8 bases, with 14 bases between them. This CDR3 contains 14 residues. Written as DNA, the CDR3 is TGTGCCAGCAGTTACTTAGCGGGCTTGGACGGCTACACCTTC. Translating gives CASSYLAGLDGYTF.

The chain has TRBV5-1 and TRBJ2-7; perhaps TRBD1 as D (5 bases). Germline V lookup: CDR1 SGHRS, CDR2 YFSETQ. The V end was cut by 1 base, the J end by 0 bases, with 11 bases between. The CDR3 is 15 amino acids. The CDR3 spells CASSLPPTGSYEQYF. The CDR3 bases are TGCGCCAGCAGCTTGCCCCCCACAGGCTCCTACGAGCAGTACTTC.

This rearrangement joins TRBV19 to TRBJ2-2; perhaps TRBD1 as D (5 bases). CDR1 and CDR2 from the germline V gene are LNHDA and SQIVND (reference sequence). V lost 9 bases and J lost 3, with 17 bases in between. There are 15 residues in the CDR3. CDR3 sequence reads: CASSLRVGDTGELFF. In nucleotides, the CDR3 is TGTGCCAGCAGCCTCAGGGTTGGCGACACCGGGGAGCTGTTTTTT.

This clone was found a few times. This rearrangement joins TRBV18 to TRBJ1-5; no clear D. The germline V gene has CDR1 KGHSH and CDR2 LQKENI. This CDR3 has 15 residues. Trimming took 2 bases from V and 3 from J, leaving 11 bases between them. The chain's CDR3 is CASSPGGASNQPQHF. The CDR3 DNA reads TGTGCCAGCTCACCAGGAGGAGCCTCCAATCAGCCCCAGCATTTT.

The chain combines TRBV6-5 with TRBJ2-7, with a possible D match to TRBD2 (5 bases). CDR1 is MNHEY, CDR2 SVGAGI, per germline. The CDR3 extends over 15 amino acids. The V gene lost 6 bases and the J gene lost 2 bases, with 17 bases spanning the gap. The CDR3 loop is CASRTGLADPYEQYF. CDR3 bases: TGTGCCAGCAGGACCGGGCTAGCCGACCCCTACGAGCAGTACTTC.